This TCR beta chain was retrieved from a study of CD8+CD57+ T cells in acquired aplastic anemia. Background on the study: On average, sorted CD4+ and CD8+ cells gave roughly 2.9 ug of DNA.

TCR beta VDJ and CDR3 profiles were obtained from a genomic DNA template. From the reads, TCRdb called clonotypes with MiXCR, one entry per CDR3 protein. The sample yields 250,000 to 350,000 distinct CDR3 sequences, around three fifths seen once. This clonotype was observed a handful of times. The antigen remains undetermined. This CDR3 is built from 14 residues. V was pared by 5 bases and J by 6 bases, with 14 bases between. CDR1 and CDR2 (germline): SGHVS, FNYEAQ. Study observations and caveats: CD8+ Simpson's diversity in patients was not significantly different from that in controls. The study identified roughly 29 CD8+ CDR3 sequences shared by patients and controls.

Sequences were obtained from sorted CD4+, CD8+, or CD8+CD57+ T cells (not recorded which) from PBMCs. The rearrangement links TRBV7-6 to TRBJ1-5; D is perhaps TRBD1 (5 bases). This receptor was obtained from a human donor with severe aplastic anemia or a healthy control (not recorded which). The CDR3 here is CASSPDTTGQPQHF. The CDR3 DNA reads as TGTGCCAGCAGCCCGGACACAACGGGTCAGCCCCAGCATTTT.